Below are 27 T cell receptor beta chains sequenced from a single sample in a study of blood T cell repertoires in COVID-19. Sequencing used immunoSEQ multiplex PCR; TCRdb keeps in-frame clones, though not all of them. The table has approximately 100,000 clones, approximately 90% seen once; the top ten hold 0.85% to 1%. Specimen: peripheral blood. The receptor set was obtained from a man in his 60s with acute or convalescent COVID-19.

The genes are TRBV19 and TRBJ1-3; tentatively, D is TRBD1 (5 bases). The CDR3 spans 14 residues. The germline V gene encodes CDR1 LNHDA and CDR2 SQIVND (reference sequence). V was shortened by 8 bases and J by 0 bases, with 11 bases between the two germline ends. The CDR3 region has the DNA TGTGCCAGTCGGGACGGGAGCTCTGGAAACACCATATATTTT. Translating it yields CASRDGSSGNTIYF. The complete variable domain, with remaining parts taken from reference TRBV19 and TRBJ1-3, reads DGGITQSPKYLFRKEGQNVTLSCEQNLNHDAMYWYRQDPGQGLRLIYYSQIVNDFQKGDIAEGYSVSREKKESFPLTVTSAQKNPTAFYLCASRDGSSGNTIYFGEGSWLTVV.

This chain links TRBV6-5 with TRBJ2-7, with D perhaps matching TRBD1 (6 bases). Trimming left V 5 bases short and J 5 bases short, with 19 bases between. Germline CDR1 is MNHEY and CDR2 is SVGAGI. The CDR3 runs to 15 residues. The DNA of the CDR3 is TGTGCCAGCAGTCCCTCCTGGGGGCAAGACCACGAGCAGTACTTC. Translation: CASSPSWGQDHEQYF.

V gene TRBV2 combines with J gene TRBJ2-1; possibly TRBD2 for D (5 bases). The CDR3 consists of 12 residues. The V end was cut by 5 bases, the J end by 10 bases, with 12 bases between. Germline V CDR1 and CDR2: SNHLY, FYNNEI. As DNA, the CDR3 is TGTGCCAGCAGTCCCTGGGCTAGCGAGCAGTTCTTC. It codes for CASSPWASEQFF.

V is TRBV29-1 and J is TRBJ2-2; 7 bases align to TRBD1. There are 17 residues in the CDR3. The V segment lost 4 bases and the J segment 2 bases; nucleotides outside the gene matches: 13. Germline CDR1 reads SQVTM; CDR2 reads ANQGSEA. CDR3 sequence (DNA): TGCAGCGTTGCTAGATTCCGGGACAGCCTAAACACCGGGGAGCTGTTTTTT. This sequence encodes CSVARFRDSLNTGELFF.

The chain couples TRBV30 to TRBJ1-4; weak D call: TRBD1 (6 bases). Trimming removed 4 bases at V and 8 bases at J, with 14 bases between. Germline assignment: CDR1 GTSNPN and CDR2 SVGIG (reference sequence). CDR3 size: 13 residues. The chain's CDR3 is CAWTVQGSEKLFF. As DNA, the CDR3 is TGTGCCTGGACGGTACAGGGCAGCGAAAAACTGTTTTTT. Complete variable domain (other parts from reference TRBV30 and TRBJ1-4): SQTIHQWPATLVQPVGSPLSLECTVEGTSNPNLYWYRQAAGRGLQLLFYSVGIGQISSEVPQNLSASRPQDRQFILSSKKLLLSDSGFYLCAWTVQGSEKLFFGSGTQLSVL.

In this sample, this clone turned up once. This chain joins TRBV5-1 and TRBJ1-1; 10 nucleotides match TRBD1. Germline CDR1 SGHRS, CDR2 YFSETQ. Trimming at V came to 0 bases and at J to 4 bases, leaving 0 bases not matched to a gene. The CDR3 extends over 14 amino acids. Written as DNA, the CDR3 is TGCGCCAGCAGCTTGGGACAGGGGGCCACTGAAGCTTTCTTT. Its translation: CASSLGQGATEAFF.

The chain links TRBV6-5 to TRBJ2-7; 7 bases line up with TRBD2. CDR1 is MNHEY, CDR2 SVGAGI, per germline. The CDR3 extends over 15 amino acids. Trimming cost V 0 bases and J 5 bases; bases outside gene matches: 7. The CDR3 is CASSYSGGSGNEQYF. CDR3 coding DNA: TGTGCCAGCAGTTACTCGGGCGGGAGTGGAAACGAGCAGTACTTC.

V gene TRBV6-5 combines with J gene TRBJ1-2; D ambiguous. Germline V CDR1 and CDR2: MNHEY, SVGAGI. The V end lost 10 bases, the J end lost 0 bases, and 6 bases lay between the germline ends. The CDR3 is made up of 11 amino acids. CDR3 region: CAIQANYGYTF. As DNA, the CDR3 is TGTGCCATCCAGGCTAACTATGGCTACACCTTC.

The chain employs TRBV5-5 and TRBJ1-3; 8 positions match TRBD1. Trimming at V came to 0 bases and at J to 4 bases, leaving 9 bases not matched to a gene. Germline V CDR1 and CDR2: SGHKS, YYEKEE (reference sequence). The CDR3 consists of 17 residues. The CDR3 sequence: CASSLEPGGASGNTIYF. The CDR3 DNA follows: TGTGCCAGCAGCTTGGAGCCAGGGGGCGCTTCAGGAAACACCATATATTTT.

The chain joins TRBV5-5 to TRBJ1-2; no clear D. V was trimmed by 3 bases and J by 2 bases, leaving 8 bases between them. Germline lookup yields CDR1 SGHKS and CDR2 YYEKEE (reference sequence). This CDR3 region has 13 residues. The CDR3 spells CASSSTVNYGYTF. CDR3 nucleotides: TGTGCCAGCAGCTCCACAGTCAACTATGGCTACACCTTC.

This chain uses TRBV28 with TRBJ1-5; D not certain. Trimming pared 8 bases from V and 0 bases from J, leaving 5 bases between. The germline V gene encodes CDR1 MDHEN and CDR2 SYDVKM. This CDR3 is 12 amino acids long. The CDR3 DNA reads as TGTGCCAGCGCGGGTAGCAATCAGCCCCAGCATTTT. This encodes CASAGSNQPQHF. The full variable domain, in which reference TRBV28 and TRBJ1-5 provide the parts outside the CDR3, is DVKVTQSSRYLVKRTGEKVFLECVQDMDHENMFWYRQDPGLGLRLIYFSYDVKMKEKGDIPEGYSVSREKKERFSLILESASTNQTSMYLCASAGSNQPQHFGDGTRLSIL.

This CDR3 reads CASSQTGATEAFF. The DNA for the CDR3 is TGTGCCAGCAGCCAAACAGGGGCCACTGAAGCTTTCTTT. The chain combines TRBV16 with TRBJ1-1, with TRBD1 matching 7 bases. Trimming took 2 bases from V and 4 from J; bases not matched to a gene: 1. This CDR3 spans 13 amino acids. Germline-derived CDR1 and CDR2 are KGHSY and FQNENV. Together with reference TRBV16 and TRBJ1-1, the CDR3 gives the full variable domain: GEEVAQTPKHLVRGEGQKAKLYCAPIKGHSYVFWYQQVLKNEFKFLISFQNENVFDETGMPKERFSAKCLPNSPCSLEIQATKLEDSAVYFCASSQTGATEAFFGQGTRLTVV.

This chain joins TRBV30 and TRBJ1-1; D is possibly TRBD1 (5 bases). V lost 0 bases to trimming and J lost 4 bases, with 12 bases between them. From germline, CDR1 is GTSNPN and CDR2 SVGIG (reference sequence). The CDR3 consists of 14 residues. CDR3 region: CAWSVPGGTTEAFF. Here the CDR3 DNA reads TGTGCCTGGAGTGTACCGGGGGGAACCACTGAAGCTTTCTTT.

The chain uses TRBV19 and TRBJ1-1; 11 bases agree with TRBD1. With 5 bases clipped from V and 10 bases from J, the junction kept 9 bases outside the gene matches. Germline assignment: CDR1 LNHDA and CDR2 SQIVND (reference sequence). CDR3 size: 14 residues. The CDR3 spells CASSRPAGQGGAFF. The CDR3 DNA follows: TGTGCCAGTAGTCGACCCGCGGGACAGGGGGGAGCTTTCTTT.

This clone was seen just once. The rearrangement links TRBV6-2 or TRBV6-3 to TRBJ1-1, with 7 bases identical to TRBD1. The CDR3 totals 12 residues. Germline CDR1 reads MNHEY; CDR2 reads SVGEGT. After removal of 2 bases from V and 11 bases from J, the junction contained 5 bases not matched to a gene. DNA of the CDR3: TGTGCCAGCAGTTACATCCAGACAGGGGCTTTCTTT. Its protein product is CASSYIQTGAFF.

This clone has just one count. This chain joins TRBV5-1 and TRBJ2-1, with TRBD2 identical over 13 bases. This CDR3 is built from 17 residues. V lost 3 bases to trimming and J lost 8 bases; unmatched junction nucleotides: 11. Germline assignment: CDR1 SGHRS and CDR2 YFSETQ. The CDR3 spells CASSSGTSGMSTDEQFF. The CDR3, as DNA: TGCGCCAGCAGCTCCGGGACTAGCGGGATGTCTACAGATGAGCAGTTCTTC. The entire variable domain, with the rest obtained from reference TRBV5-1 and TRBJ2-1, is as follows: KAGVTQTPRYLIKTRGQQVTLSCSPISGHRSVSWYQQTPGQGLQFLFEYFSETQRNKGNFPGRFSGRQFSNSRSEMNVSTLELGDSALYLCASSSGTSGMSTDEQFFGPGTRLTVL.

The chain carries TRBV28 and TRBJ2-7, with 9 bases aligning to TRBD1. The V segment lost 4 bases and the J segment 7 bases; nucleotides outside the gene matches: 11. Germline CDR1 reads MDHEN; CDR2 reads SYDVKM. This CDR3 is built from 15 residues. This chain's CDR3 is CASSSSGTGLEEQYF. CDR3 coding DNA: TGTGCCAGCAGTTCCTCCGGGACAGGGTTGGAAGAGCAGTACTTC.

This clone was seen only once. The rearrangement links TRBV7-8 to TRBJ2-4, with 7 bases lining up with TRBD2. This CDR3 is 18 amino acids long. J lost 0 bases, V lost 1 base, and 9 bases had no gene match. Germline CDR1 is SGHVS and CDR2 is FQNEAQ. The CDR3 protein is CASSLVAAGEIAKNIQYF. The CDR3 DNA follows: TGTGCCAGCAGCTTAGTTGCGGCGGGAGAGATAGCCAAAAACATTCAGTACTTC.

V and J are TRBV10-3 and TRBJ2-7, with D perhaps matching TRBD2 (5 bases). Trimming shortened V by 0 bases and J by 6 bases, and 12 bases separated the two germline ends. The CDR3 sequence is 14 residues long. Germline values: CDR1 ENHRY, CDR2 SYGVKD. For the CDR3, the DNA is TGTGCCATCAGTGAGTCTGTGGGAGTAGGCGAGCAGTACTTC. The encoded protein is CAISESVGVGEQYF.

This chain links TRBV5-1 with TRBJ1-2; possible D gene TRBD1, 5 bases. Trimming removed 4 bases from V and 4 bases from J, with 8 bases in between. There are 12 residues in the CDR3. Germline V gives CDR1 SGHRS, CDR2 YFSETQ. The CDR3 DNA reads TGCGCCAGCAGCCAAGGGGCCTATGGCTACACCTTC. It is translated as CASSQGAYGYTF.

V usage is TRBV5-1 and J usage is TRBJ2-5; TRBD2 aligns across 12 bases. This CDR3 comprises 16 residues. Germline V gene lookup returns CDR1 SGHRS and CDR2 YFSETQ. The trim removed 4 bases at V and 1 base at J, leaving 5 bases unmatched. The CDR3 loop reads CASSLWTSGTQETQYF. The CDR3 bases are TGCGCCAGCAGCCTTTGGACTAGCGGGACCCAAGAGACCCAGTACTTC.

CDR3 in amino acids: CASRRAGRVHNEQFF. The CDR3 DNA sequence: TGTGCCAGCAGGAGAGCGGGGAGAGTTCACAATGAGCAGTTCTTC. The genes are TRBV11-1 and TRBJ2-1, with 7 positions matching TRBD2. The CDR3 has 15 residues. Germline lookup yields CDR1 SGHAT and CDR2 FQDESV (reference sequence). V dropped 6 bases and J dropped 5; count of bases not matched to a gene: 10.

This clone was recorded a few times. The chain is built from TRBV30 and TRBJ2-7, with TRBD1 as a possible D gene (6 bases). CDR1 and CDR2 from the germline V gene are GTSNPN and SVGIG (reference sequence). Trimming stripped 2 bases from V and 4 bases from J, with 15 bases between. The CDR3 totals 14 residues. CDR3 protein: CAWSLGAVVYEQYF. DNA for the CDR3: TGTGCCTGGAGTCTGGGGGCAGTAGTTTACGAGCAGTACTTC.

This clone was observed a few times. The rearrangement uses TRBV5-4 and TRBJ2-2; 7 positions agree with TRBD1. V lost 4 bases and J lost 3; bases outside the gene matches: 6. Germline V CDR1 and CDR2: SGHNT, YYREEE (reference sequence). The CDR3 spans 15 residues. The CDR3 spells CASSLPTGDTGELFF. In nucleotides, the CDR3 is TGTGCCAGCAGCCTCCCCACAGGGGACACCGGGGAGCTGTTTTTT.

CDR3 bases: TGTGCCAGCAGCCTAGAGGGACAGGGGCTCTCACCCCTCCACTTT. Encoded protein: CASSLEGQGLSPLHF. The chain has TRBV7-3 and TRBJ1-6, with 10 bases identical to TRBD1. CDR3 length: 15 amino acids. The V segment lost 5 bases and the J segment 10 bases; nucleotides outside the gene matches: 8. Germline CDR1 SGHTA, CDR2 FQGTGA.

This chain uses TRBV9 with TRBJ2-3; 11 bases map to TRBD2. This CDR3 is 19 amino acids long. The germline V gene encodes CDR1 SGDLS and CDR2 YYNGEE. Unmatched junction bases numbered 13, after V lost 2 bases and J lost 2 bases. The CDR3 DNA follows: TGTGCCAGCAGCGTCCTACAGGGAACTAGCGGGGGATACACAGATACGCAGTATTTT. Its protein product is CASSVLQGTSGGYTDTQYF. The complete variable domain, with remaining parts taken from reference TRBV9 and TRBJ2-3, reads DSGVTQTPKHLITATGQRVTLRCSPRSGDLSVYWYQQSLDQGLQFLIQYYNGEERAKGNILERFSAQQFPDLHSELNLSSLELGDSALYFCASSVLQGTSGGYTDTQYFGPGTRLTVL.

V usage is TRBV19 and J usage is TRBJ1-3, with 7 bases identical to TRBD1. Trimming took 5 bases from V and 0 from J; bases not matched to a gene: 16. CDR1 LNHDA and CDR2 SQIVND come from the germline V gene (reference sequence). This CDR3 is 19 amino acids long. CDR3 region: CASSGSPDRRRSSGNTIYF. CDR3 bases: TGTGCCAGTAGTGGGAGCCCGGACAGGCGACGAAGCTCTGGAAACACCATATATTTT. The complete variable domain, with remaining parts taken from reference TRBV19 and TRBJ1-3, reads DGGITQSPKYLFRKEGQNVTLSCEQNLNHDAMYWYRQDPGQGLRLIYYSQIVNDFQKGDIAEGYSVSREKKESFPLTVTSAQKNPTAFYLCASSGSPDRRRSSGNTIYFGEGSWLTVV.